The 32 T cell receptor beta chains below were found in one sample sequenced in a study of blood T cell repertoires in COVID-19. Method: immunoSEQ multiplex PCR; TCRdb's copy keeps in-frame clones and lacks some. Among some 50,000 clones listed, roughly 86% were seen once. The sequenced material came from peripheral blood. The receptors stem from a man aged 40-49 years with active COVID-19.

This sequence joins TRBV5-1 and TRBJ1-2; TRBD1 matches 9 bases. CDR3 length equals 15 residues. Trimming at V came to 6 bases and at J to 6 bases, leaving 12 bases not matched to a gene. The germline V gene has CDR1 SGHRS and CDR2 YFSETQ. The CDR3, as DNA: TGCGCCAGCACCAACTATGTACAGGGGGCGGATGGCTACACCTTC. Its translation is CASTNYVQGADGYTF.

This clone occurred once. J is TRBJ1-3 and V is TRBV5-1; D ambiguous. The CDR3 runs 14 residues. CDR1 and CDR2 from the germline V gene are SGHRS and YFSETQ. V was shortened by 2 bases and J by 2 bases, with 8 bases between the two germline ends. The CDR3 DNA sequence: TGCGCCAGCAGCTTACTAGGAGCTGGAAACACCATATATTTT. Its protein is CASSLLGAGNTIYF.

The chain recombines TRBV18 with TRBJ2-2; weak D call: TRBD1 (6 bases). This CDR3 is 14 amino acids long. CDR1 KGHSH and CDR2 LQKENI come from the germline V gene. With 4 bases removed from V and 5 bases from J, the gap between germline ends came to 11 bases. CDR3 protein: CASSQGTSTGELFF. The CDR3 DNA sequence: TGTGCCAGCTCACAAGGGACATCAACCGGGGAGCTGTTTTTT. Variable domain in full (rest from reference TRBV18 and TRBJ2-2): NAGVMQNPRHLVRRRGQEARLRCSPMKGHSHVYWYRQLPEEGLKFMVYLQKENIIDESGMPKERFSAEFPKEGPSILRIQQVVRGDSAAYFCASSQGTSTGELFFGEGSRLTVL.

This sequence joins TRBV2 and TRBJ2-3; D may be TRBD1 (6 bases). Trimming left V 1 base short and J 1 base short, with 6 bases between. Per germline, CDR1 SNHLY and CDR2 FYNNEI. The CDR3 is 14 residues long. The CDR3 is CASSEDRGTDTQYF. As DNA, the CDR3 is TGTGCCAGCAGTGAAGACAGGGGCACAGATACGCAGTATTTT.

By proportion, this clone is medium-sized. The chain is built from TRBV19 and TRBJ1-5, with D maybe TRBD1 (5 bases). This CDR3 contains 17 residues. Per the germline V gene, CDR1 is LNHDA and CDR2 is SQIVND (reference sequence). V shed 7 bases and J shed 0 bases, with 19 bases lying between them. The CDR3 loop reads CASKGRQGNYSNQPQHF. CDR3 DNA sequence: TGTGCCAGTAAGGGGAGGCAGGGCAACTATAGCAATCAGCCCCAGCATTTT.

The chain's CDR3 is CASSTLDRGLGEQYF. CDR3 DNA sequence: TGTGCCAGTAGCACATTGGACAGGGGGCTAGGCGAGCAGTACTTC. The chain recombines TRBV19 with TRBJ2-7; TRBD1 aligns across 11 bases. CDR1 and CDR2 (germline): LNHDA, SQIVND (reference sequence). This CDR3 has 15 amino acids. V lost 6 bases, J lost 6 bases, and 10 bases stayed unmatched.

The chain uses TRBV19 and TRBJ2-7; 9 positions agree with TRBD1. V was clipped by 3 bases and J by 4 bases; unmatched bases: 7. The CDR3 contains 15 residues. CDR1 and CDR2 (germline): LNHDA, SQIVND (reference sequence). CDR3 nucleotide sequence: TGTGCCAGTAGTATCGGGACAGGGAGGTGGTACGAGCAGTACTTC. It encodes CASSIGTGRWYEQYF.

The chain uses TRBV24-1 and TRBJ1-2; 7 nucleotides align to TRBD1. Trimming removed 7 bases from V and 1 base from J; junction bases left unmatched: 5. Looked up from germline, CDR1 is KGHDR and CDR2 is SFDVKD. This CDR3 has 14 residues. CDR3: CATSPQGFNYGYTF. The CDR3 nucleotides read TGTGCCACCAGCCCACAGGGGTTTAACTATGGCTACACCTTC.

This clone was found once. V gene TRBV28 combines with J gene TRBJ2-7, with 8 bases identical to TRBD1. J gave up 2 bases and V 6 bases, and 6 bases lay outside the gene matches. The CDR3 length is 14 residues. The germline CDR1 and CDR2 sequences are MDHEN and SYDVKM. In DNA, the CDR3 is TGTGCCAGCAGAACCCGGGACAGGACCTACGAGCAGTACTTC. As protein: CASRTRDRTYEQYF.

The chain has TRBV5-5 and TRBJ2-2; 9 nucleotides align to TRBD2. With V trimmed by 2 bases and J by 4 bases, 3 bases remained unmatched. The CDR3 totals 15 residues. Germline V gene lookup returns CDR1 SGHKS and CDR2 YYEKEE (reference sequence). The CDR3 region has the DNA TGTGCCAGCAGCTTTATAGCGGGGGTCACCGGGGAGCTGTTTTTT. Encoded protein: CASSFIAGVTGELFF.

The chain couples TRBV14 to TRBJ2-3; D gene ambiguous. The CDR3 loop spans 13 amino acids. Germline CDR1 and CDR2: SGHDN and FVKESK. With 6 bases removed from V and 1 base from J, the gap between germline ends came to 8 bases. CDR3 residues: CASRRLGTDTQYF. The CDR3, as DNA: TGTGCCAGCAGACGACTGGGCACAGATACGCAGTATTTT.

The chain has TRBV7-9 and TRBJ2-7; a possible D gene is TRBD2 (6 bases). The CDR3 runs 14 residues. V was clipped by 3 bases and J by 3 bases, with 12 bases between them. Germline V gene lookup returns CDR1 SEHNR and CDR2 FQNEAQ (reference sequence). This CDR3 is CASSFGSGSYEQYF. CDR3 sequence (DNA): TGTGCCAGCAGCTTTGGATCCGGGAGCTACGAGCAGTACTTC.

This chain joins TRBV3-1 (or the pseudogene TRBV3-2) and TRBJ2-7, with TRBD2 matching 11 bases. The CDR3 covers 15 residues. Trimming at V came to 3 bases and at J to 2 bases, leaving 3 bases not matched to a gene. The germline CDR1 and CDR2 sequences are LGHDT and YNNKEL (reference sequence). The CDR3 DNA is TGTGCCAGCAGCCACATAGCGGGGGGGGCCTACGAGCAGTACTTC. Its protein product is CASSHIAGGAYEQYF.

This chain joins TRBV24-1 and TRBJ2-7, with a possible D match to TRBD1 (6 bases). The CDR3 is made up of 13 amino acids. Trimming cost V 6 bases and J 2 bases, with 10 bases left between them. Germline assignment: CDR1 KGHDR and CDR2 SFDVKD. CDR3 nucleotide sequence: TGTGCCACCAGTCGACAGGATCCCTACGAGCAGTACTTC. Its protein product is CATSRQDPYEQYF.

The table lists this clone with a few counts. This sample includes further DNA sequences coding for the same CDR3. The rearrangement uses TRBV2 and TRBJ1-4; 7 bases match TRBD1. This CDR3 is built from 14 residues. CDR1 and CDR2 (germline): SNHLY, FYNNEI. V shed 4 bases, J shed 5 bases, and the junction held 4 bases outside the gene matches. CDR3 in DNA: TGTGCCAGCAGTGGGGCAGGGGGGAATGAAAAACTGTTTTTT. This codes for CASSGAGGNEKLFF.

This chain uses TRBV4-2 with TRBJ2-3, with TRBD2 matching over 12 bases. V lost 0 bases and J lost 3; bases outside the gene matches: 22. CDR3 size: 23 residues. Germline CDR1 LGHNA, CDR2 YNFKEQ. The CDR3 protein is CASSQERYEARPSGRAPTDTQYF. The CDR3 bases are TGTGCCAGCAGCCAAGAGCGGTACGAAGCAAGGCCTAGCGGGAGGGCCCCGACAGATACGCAGTATTTT.

Here the CDR3 reads CASSHSWGGNNEQFF. In nucleotides, the CDR3 is TGTGCCAGCAGCCACTCGTGGGGAGGAAACAATGAGCAGTTCTTC. The genes are TRBV3-1 (or the pseudogene TRBV3-2) and TRBJ2-1; possible D gene TRBD2, 6 bases. V lost 3 bases and J lost 5, with 14 bases in between. Germline-derived CDR1 and CDR2 are LGHDT and YNNKEL (reference sequence). This CDR3 comprises 15 residues.

The chain carries TRBV14 and TRBJ2-3; a possible D gene is TRBD1 (6 bases). Germline V CDR1 and CDR2: SGHDN, FVKESK. This CDR3 region has 13 residues. The V end was cut by 5 bases, the J end by 4 bases, with 10 bases between. The CDR3 region is CASSKDRADTQYF. CDR3 coding DNA: TGTGCCAGCAGCAAGGACAGAGCAGATACGCAGTATTTT.

The CDR3 region is CSVGGQGPYGYTF. The DNA of the CDR3 is TGCAGCGTCGGTGGACAGGGGCCCTATGGCTACACCTTC. This chain joins TRBV29-1 and TRBJ1-2; TRBD1 matches 9 bases. The CDR3 length is 13 residues. Germline CDR1 reads SQVTM; CDR2 reads ANQGSEA. The V gene end was trimmed by 6 bases and the J gene end by 4 bases; junction bases not matched to a gene: 6.

The rearrangement links TRBV10-3 to TRBJ2-7; 7 positions agree with TRBD1. Trimming cost V 11 bases and J 5 bases; bases outside gene matches: 12. Germline CDR1 and CDR2: ENHRY and SYGVKD. This CDR3 comprises 13 residues. The CDR3 is CAARDSLGHEQYF. In DNA form, the CDR3 reads TGTGCCGCTAGGGACAGTTTAGGCCACGAGCAGTACTTC.

The chain couples TRBV27 to TRBJ2-3; 14 bases are shared with TRBD2. V lost 5 bases and J lost 2; bases outside the gene matches: 6. This CDR3 is 17 amino acids long. Germline CDR1 MNHEY, CDR2 SMNVEV (reference sequence). The CDR3 is CASSLRTSGRPTDTQYF. The DNA for the CDR3 is TGTGCCAGCAGTCTACGGACTAGCGGGAGGCCCACAGATACGCAGTATTTT.

This clone was detected only a few times. The CDR3 region has the DNA TGCGCCAGCAGCCAAGTGGCAAGTCTTCACACCGGGGAGCTGTTTTTT. It yields the protein CASSQVASLHTGELFF. The chain joins TRBV4-1 to TRBJ2-2; D not certain. Germline V gene lookup returns CDR1 MGHRA and CDR2 YSYEKL. V lost 1 base and J lost 3, with 12 bases in between. The CDR3 extends over 16 amino acids.

This chain joins TRBV19 and TRBJ2-6, with TRBD1 matching 9 bases. Germline loops: CDR1 LNHDA, CDR2 SQIVND (reference sequence). The V and J ends lost 5 bases and 0 bases, in that order; junction bases with no gene match: 8. CDR3 length equals 18 residues. In DNA form, the CDR3 reads TGTGCCAGTAGTCCTCGCCGGGGACAGGGCTCTGGGGCCAACGTCCTGACTTTC. It yields the protein CASSPRRGQGSGANVLTF.

The chain carries TRBV28 and TRBJ1-5; 9 bases agree with TRBD1. J was trimmed by 7 bases and V by 6 bases; bases with no gene match: 10. This CDR3 comprises 15 residues. CDR1 and CDR2 from the germline V gene are MDHEN and SYDVKM. CDR3 in amino acids: CASSSTGGAEQPQHF. The CDR3 DNA sequence: TGTGCCAGCAGCTCCACAGGGGGCGCGGAGCAGCCCCAGCATTTT.

The V call is TRBV29-1, the J call TRBJ1-2; D unresolved. The V end lost 3 bases, the J end lost 4 bases, and 9 bases lay between the germline ends. CDR3 length: 12 residues. Per germline, CDR1 SQVTM and CDR2 ANQGSEA. CDR3 residues: CSVEAGGYGYTF. The DNA for the CDR3 is TGCAGCGTTGAGGCGGGAGGCTATGGCTACACCTTC.

The chain is built from TRBV2 and TRBJ2-3; D call uncertain. CDR1 is SNHLY and CDR2 is FYNNEI in the germline V gene. Deletions cut 0 bases from V and 0 bases from J, with 13 bases between. The CDR3 totals 17 residues. The CDR3 spells CASSEALPTSSTDTQYF. CDR3 in DNA: TGTGCCAGCAGTGAAGCGCTCCCTACCTCTAGCACAGATACGCAGTATTTT.

The genes are TRBV2 and TRBJ2-3; 7 bases are a match to TRBD1. CDR3 length: 16 residues. V lost 5 bases and J lost 4; bases outside the gene matches: 12. Germline lookup yields CDR1 SNHLY and CDR2 FYNNEI. The CDR3 nucleotides read TGTGCCAGCAGTATCCTAGGGGGACAGTCGGCAGATACGCAGTATTTT. It is translated as CASSILGGQSADTQYF.

CDR3 DNA sequence: TGCGCCAGCAGCTTAGAGGGACTAGCGGGAGTCGACGAGCAGTACTTC. Translation: CASSLEGLAGVDEQYF. The chain uses TRBV5-1 and TRBJ2-7; the match to TRBD2 covers 14 bases. The CDR3 covers 16 residues. CDR1 and CDR2 (germline): SGHRS, YFSETQ. V shed 2 bases, J shed 5 bases, and the junction held 6 bases outside the gene matches.

The chain uses TRBV7-3 and TRBJ2-3, with D maybe TRBD1 (6 bases). Per the germline V gene, CDR1 is SGHTA and CDR2 is FQGTGA. V gave up 8 bases and J gave up 0 bases, with 12 bases separating them. The length of the CDR3 is 14 residues. The CDR3 DNA reads as TGTGCCAGCTCCCAGGGGACAAGCACAGATACGCAGTATTTT. Its translation: CASSQGTSTDTQYF.

This chain uses TRBV5-1 with TRBJ2-2; D is perhaps TRBD1 (5 bases). Trimming shortened V by 5 bases and J by 0 bases, and 11 bases separated the two germline ends. CDR1 SGHRS and CDR2 YFSETQ come from the germline V gene. CDR3 size: 15 residues. DNA for the CDR3: TGCGCCAGCAGAGGGGCAGGGTCGAACACCGGGGAGCTGTTTTTT. Translated, it gives CASRGAGSNTGELFF.

The chain employs TRBV28 and TRBJ1-2, with D perhaps TRBD1 (6 bases). The V and J ends lost 6 bases and 8 bases respectively, with 19 bases between them. Germline V gene sequence: CDR1 MDHEN, CDR2 SYDVKM. This CDR3 contains 14 residues. CDR3 sequence: CASRIAGEGKGYTF. CDR3 sequence (DNA): TGTGCCAGCAGAATCGCAGGGGAGGGGAAGGGCTACACCTTC.

This chain connects TRBV3-1 (or the pseudogene TRBV3-2) to TRBJ1-2; no reliable D call. This CDR3 spans 13 amino acids. Germline V gives CDR1 LGHDT, CDR2 YNNKEL (reference sequence). Between the trimmed V and J ends, which lost 1 base and 4 bases, there was a span of 7 bases. CDR3 amino acids: CASSQGGFYGYTF. The DNA for the CDR3 is TGTGCCAGCAGCCAAGGCGGATTCTATGGCTACACCTTC.